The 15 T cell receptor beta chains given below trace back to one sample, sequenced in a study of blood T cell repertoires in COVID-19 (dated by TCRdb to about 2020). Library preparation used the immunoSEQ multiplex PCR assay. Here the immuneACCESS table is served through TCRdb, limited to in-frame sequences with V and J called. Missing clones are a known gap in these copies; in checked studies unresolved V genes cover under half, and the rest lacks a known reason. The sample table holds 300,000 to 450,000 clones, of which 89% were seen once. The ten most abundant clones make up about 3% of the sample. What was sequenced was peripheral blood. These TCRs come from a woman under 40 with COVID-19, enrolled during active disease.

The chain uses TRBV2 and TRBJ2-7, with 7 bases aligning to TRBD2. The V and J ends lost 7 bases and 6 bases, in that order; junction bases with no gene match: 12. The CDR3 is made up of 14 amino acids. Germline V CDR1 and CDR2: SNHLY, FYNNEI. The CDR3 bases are TGTGCCAGCAATATTAAAACGGGAGGCTGCGAGCAGTACGTC. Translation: CASNIKTGGCEQYV.

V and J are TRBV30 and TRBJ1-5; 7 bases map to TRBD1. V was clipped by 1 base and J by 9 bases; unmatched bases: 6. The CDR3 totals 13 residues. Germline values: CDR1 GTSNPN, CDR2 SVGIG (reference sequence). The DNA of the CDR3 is TGTGCCTGGAGTGAACAGGGGACCGGGCCCCAGCATTTT. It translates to CAWSEQGTGPQHF.

CDR3 coding DNA: TGCGCCAGCAGCTTGCAGGGACAGGGATCCCAAGAGACCCAGTACTTC. Encoded protein: CASSLQGQGSQETQYF. This chain connects TRBV5-1 to TRBJ2-5; 9 bases fit TRBD1. This CDR3 region has 16 residues. The germline CDR1 and CDR2 sequences are SGHRS and YFSETQ. Trimming took 1 base from V and 1 from J; bases not matched to a gene: 5.

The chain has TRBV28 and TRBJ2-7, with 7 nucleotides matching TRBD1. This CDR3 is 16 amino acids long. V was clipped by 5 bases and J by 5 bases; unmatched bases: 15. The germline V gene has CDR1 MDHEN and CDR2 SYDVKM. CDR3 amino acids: CASSATGVRPHNEQYV. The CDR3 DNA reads TGTGCCAGCAGTGCTACAGGGGTTCGGCCCCACAACGAGCAGTACGTC.

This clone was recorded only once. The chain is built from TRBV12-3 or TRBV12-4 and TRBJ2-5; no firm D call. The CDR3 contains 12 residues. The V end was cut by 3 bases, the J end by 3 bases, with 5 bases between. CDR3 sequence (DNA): TGTGCCAGCAGTTTCGACAAAGAGACCCAGTACTTC. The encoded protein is CASSFDKETQYF.

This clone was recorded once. Here the CDR3 reads CASSLRLAAQETQYF. The CDR3 DNA is TGTGCCAGCAGCTTACGATTGGCGGCCCAAGAGACCCAGTACTTC. The chain links TRBV7-2 to TRBJ2-5; D uncertain. CDR1 is SGHTA, CDR2 FQGNSA, per germline. The V end was cut by 2 bases, the J end by 1 base, with 11 bases between. The CDR3 is 15 residues long. Together with reference TRBV7-2 and TRBJ2-5, the CDR3 gives the full variable domain: GAGVSQSPSNKVTEKGKDVELRCDPISGHTALYWYRQSLGQGLEFLIYFQGNSAPDKSGLPSDRFSAERTGGSVSTLTIQRTQQEDSAVYLCASSLRLAAQETQYFGPGTRLLVL.

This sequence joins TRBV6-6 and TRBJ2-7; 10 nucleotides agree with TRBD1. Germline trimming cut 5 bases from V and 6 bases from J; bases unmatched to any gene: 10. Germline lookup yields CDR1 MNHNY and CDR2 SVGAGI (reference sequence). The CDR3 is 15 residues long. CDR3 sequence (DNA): TGTGCCAGCAGTCCTCTAGACAGGGGGCTTGGCGAGCAGTACGTC. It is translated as CASSPLDRGLGEQYV.

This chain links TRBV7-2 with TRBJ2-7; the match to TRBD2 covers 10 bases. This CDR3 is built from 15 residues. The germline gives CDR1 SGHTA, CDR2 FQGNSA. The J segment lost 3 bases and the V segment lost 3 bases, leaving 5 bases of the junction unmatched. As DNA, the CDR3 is TGTGCCAGCAGCTTTCTAGCGGGAGTGGACTACGAGCAGTACGTC. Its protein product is CASSFLAGVDYEQYV.

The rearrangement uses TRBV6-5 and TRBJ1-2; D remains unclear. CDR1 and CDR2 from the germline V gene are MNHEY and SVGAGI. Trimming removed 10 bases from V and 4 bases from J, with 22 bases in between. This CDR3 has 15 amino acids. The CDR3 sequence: CATTSGNDNSYGYTF. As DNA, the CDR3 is TGTGCCACCACTTCCGGTAACGATAATTCCTATGGCTACACCTTC.

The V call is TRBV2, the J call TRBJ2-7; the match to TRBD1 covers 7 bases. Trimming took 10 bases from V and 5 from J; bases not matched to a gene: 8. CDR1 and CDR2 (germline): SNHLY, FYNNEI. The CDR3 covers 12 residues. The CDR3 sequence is CATRTGNHEQYF. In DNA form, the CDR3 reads TGTGCCACCAGGACAGGCAATCACGAGCAGTACTTC.

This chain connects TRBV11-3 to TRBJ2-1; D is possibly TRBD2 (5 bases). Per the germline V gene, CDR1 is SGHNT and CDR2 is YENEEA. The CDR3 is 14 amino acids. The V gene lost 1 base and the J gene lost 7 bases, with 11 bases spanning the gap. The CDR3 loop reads CASSLGSSRNEQFF. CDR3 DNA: TGTGCCAGCAGCTTAGGCTCTAGCAGGAATGAGCAGTTCTTC. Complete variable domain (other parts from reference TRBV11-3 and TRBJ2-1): EAGVVQSPRYKIIEKKQPVAFWCNPISGHNTLYWYLQNLGQGPELLIRYENEEAVDDSQLPKDRFSAERLKGVDSTLKIQPAELGDSAVYLCASSLGSSRNEQFFGPGTRLTVL.

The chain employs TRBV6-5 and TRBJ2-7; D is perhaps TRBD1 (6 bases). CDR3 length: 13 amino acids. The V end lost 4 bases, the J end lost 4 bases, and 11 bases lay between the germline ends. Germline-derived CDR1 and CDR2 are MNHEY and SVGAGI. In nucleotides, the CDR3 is TGTGCCAGCAGTTCCACTACAGGGTACGAGCAGTACGTC. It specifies CASSSTTGYEQYV.

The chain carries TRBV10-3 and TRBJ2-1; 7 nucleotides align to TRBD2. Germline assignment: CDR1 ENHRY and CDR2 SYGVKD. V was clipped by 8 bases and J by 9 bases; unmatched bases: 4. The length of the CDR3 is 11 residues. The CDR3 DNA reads TGTGCCATCGGGAGCGGGATTGAGCAGTTCTTC. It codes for CAIGSGIEQFF.

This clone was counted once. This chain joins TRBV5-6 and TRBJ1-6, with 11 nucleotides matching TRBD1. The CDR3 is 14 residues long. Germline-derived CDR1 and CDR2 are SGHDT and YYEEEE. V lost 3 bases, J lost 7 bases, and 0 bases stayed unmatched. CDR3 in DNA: TGTGCCAGCAGCTGGGACAGGGGGAATTCACCCCTCCACTTT. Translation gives CASSWDRGNSPLHF.

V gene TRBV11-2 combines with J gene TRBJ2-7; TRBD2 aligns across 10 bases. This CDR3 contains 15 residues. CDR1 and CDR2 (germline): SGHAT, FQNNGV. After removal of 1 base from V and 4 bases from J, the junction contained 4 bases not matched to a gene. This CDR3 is CASSLALAGVYEQYV. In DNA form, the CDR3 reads TGTGCCAGCAGCTTAGCCCTAGCGGGAGTATACGAGCAGTACGTC.